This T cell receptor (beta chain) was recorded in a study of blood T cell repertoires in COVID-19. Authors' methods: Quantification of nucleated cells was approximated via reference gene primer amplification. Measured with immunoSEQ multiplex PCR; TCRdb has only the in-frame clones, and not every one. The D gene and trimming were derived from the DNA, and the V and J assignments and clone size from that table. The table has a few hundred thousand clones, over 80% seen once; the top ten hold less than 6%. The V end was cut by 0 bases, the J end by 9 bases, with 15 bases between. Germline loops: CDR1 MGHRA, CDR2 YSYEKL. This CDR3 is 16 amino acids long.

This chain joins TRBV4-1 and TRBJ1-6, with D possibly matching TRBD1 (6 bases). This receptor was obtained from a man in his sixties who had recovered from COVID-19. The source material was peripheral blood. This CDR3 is CASSQELTGLVSPLHF. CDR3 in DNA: TGCGCCAGCAGCCAAGAACTCACAGGGTTGGTTTCACCCCTCCACTTT.